This TCR beta chain was identified during a study of OX40 agonist ivuxolimab in advanced cancers. Looking at the study overall: Patients were given ivuxolimab, an antibody that agonizes OX40 (CD134).

The sampling schedule covered blood at baseline, cycle 4 day 1, and cycle 7 day 1. Looked up from germline, CDR1 is MNHNS and CDR2 is SASEGT. CDR3 length equals 22 residues. Points from the study as a whole: With doses of 0.1 to 3.0 mg/kg, CD4+ and CD8+ blood T cells had undergone clonal expansion by week 6. CD8+ T cells showed, on average, more clonal expansion than CD4+ cells.

Here immunoSEQ multiplex PCR was the method, and the copy in TCRdb shows in-frame clones only, minus some. This table holds some 19,000 clones, roughly 80% found once. In this sample, this clone is medium-sized. No antigen is known for it. At one of its ends the junction is not consistent with the germline gene, which may arise from a read error. Sequences were derived from CD4+ or CD8+ T cells sorted from blood, sampled in a trial of the OX40 agonist ivuxolimab. This receptor was identified in an adult with an advanced solid tumor such as melanoma, head and neck, liver or kidney cancer. The chain recombines TRBV6-1 with TRBJ1-3; 10 bases fit TRBD1. DNA of the CDR3: TGTGCCAGCAGAGAAGAAGGGATGGTCGGGACAGGGGTTTTTAAGACTGGAAACACCATATATTTT. It codes for CASREEGMVGTGVFKTGNTIYF.